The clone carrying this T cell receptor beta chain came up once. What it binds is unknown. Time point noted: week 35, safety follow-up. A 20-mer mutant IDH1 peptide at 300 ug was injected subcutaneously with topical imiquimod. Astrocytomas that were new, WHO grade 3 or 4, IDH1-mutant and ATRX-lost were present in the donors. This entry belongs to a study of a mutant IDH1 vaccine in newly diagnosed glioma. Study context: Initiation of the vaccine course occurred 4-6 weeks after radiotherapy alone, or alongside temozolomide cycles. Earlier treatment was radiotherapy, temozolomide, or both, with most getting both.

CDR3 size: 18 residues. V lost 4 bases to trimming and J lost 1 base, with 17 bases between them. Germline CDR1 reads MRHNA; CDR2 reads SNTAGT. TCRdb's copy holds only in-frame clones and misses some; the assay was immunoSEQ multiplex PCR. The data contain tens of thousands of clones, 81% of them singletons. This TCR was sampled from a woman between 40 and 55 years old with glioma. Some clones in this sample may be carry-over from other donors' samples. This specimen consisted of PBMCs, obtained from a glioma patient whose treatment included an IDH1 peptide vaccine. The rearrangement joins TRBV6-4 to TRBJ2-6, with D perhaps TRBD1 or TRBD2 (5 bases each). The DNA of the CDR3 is TGTGCCAGCAGTGTGGCGGGCGAGGCAGGGTCTGGGGCCAACGTCCTGACTTTC. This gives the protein CASSVAGEAGSGANVLTF.